This TCR beta chain is drawn from a study of cytotoxic CD8 clonotypes in ibrutinib-treated CLL (dated by TCRdb to the early 2020s). In terms of the full investigation: The cohort included around 16 treatment-naive and approximately twelve relapsed/refractory patients; 17 to 18 were IGHV unmutated. Samples at response were collected after a median of about 12 months of treatment, with a range of roughly 6 to 40 months. An average of roughly 250,000 productive templates and around 100,000 productive rearrangements was obtained per sample. Of the approximately 94 people in the trial, about two dozen had longitudinal samples available. Responses were partial in 25 or so patients and complete in 2; after median about 63 months follow-up, some 15 stayed in remission and about twelve progressed. Cryopreserved peripheral blood mononuclear cells were collected at three points: before therapy, at response, and at either sustained remission or disease progression. Patients were still on ibrutinib when every remission and progressive disease sample was collected. Results the study describes overall, beyond this receptor: Baseline clonality exceeded that of age-matched healthy donors and correlated strongly with circulating CD8+ T-cell counts. At ibrutinib response clonality went up, during sustained remission it held steady, and at progression it dropped back toward baseline. Sustained-remission and progressing patients did not have matched sampling times, and lymph node repertoires were not examined. Public clonotypes were found to be uncommon and were observed to contract or remain stable during treatment; the increase in clonality was shown to reflect expansion of private clonotypes at ibrutinib response.

Worth noting for this clone: Its specific antigen is unknown. No per-base quality is available; no much larger clone lies one base away.

CDR1 and CDR2, looked up from the germline V gene (reference sequence), are MNHEY and SMNVEV. Clipping removes 3 bases from V and 4 bases from J, with 6 as the unmatched junction base count. From the cysteine up to the phenylalanine, the CDR3 has a length of 15 residues. The retained sequence is limited to the CDR3, 45 bases, with the frame set at the first base. A MiSeq instrument was used for deep resolution sequencing, which targeted depths ranging from 1 in 1 million up to 1 in 200,000 T cells, with coverage averaging 10x for each clonotype. The immunoSEQ hsTCRB Kit was used to generate TCR beta libraries. The authors processed their data as follows. ImmunoSEQ Data Assistant and ImmunoSEQ Analyzer were used for data analysis, and V, D and J genes were assigned according to IMGT definitions. Clonality, which ranges from 0 to 1, was calculated by subtracting the normalized Shannon entropy of productive rearrangement frequencies from one. Only overrepresented clonotypes making up at least 0.05% of each patient's repertoire were included in the public clonotype analysis. Thirteen repertoires from age-matched healthy donors, obtained from immuneACCESS, served as clonality controls. In TCRdb, the immuneACCESS table is reduced to in-frame sequences with V and J assigned. These tables do not hold every clone; where another copy was compared, an unresolved V gene accounts for under half, and the others remain unexplained. V and J calls and clone size are those listed in that table; D and trimming were worked out from the DNA. The sample table records over 200,000 clones; 70% of these occur just once. Of the sample, 5.9% falls within the top ten clones.

This specimen's time point label, interpreted: about eleven months on ibrutinib. For TCR beta library preparation, roughly 1.8 micrograms of genomic DNA was extracted from cryopreserved PBMCs. Longitudinal blood samples from CLL patients receiving ibrutinib monotherapy were subjected to high-throughput TCR beta sequencing. The patients were enrolled in a single-center, open-label phase 2 trial of ibrutinib monotherapy. This clonotype originated in a human donor with chronic lymphocytic leukemia. Sample: PBMCs, taken after 12 months of ibrutinib treatment. This sequence uses TRBV27 and TRBJ1-2, and 9 junctional nucleotides match TRBD1. The CDR3 in this case is CASSFAGTGSYGYTF. The DNA is TGTGCCAGCAGTTTCGCCGGGACAGGGAGCTATGGCTACACCTTC.